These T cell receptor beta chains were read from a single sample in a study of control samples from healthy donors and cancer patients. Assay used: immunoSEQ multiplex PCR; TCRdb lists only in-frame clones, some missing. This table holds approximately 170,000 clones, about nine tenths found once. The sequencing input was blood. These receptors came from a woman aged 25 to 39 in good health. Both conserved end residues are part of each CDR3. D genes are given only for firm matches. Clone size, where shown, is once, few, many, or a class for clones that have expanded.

cdr3_nt: TGTGCCAGTAGTAGTCGGCGGACGAACACCGGGGAGCTGTTTTTT
cdr3_aa: CASSSRRTNTGELFF
v_call: TRBV19
clone_size: NA
d_call: NA
j_call: TRBJ2-2

cdr3_nt: TGTGCCAGCAGTTTAGCAGGTTTTACTCAGCCCCAGCATTTT
cdr3_aa: CASSLAGFTQPQHF
v_call: TRBV28
clone_size: NA
d_call: NA
j_call: TRBJ1-5

cdr3_nt: TGTGCCAGCAGCTTGGAACGGGGAGGTGAGACCCAGTACTTC
cdr3_aa: CASSLERGGETQYF
v_call: TRBV5-4
clone_size: NA
d_call: NA
j_call: TRBJ2-5

cdr3_nt: TGCGCCAGCAGCCGGGACAGGGGGCCTCCCTCCTACGAGCAGTACTTC
cdr3_aa: CASSRDRGPPSYEQYF
v_call: TRBV10-1
clone_size: NA
d_call: TRBD1
j_call: TRBJ2-7

cdr3_nt: TGTGCCAGCAGCTTAGGGCGGGACAGTAATGAAAAACTGTTTTTT
cdr3_aa: CASSLGRDSNEKLFF
v_call: TRBV11-2
clone_size: NA
d_call: TRBD1
j_call: TRBJ1-4

cdr3_nt: TGTGCCACCAGTGATTCGACAGGGAACGAGCAGTACTTC
cdr3_aa: CATSDSTGNEQYF
v_call: TRBV24-1
clone_size: NA
d_call: TRBD1
j_call: TRBJ2-7

cdr3_nt: TGCGCCAGCAAACCTCTAGCGGGAGGGTACGAGCAGTACTTC
cdr3_aa: CASKPLAGGYEQYF
v_call: TRBV5-1
clone_size: NA
d_call: TRBD2
j_call: TRBJ2-7

cdr3_nt: TGTGCCACCAGCAGAGGGGGATCGAATCAGCCCCAGCATTTT
cdr3_aa: CATSRGGSNQPQHF
v_call: TRBV15
clone_size: NA
d_call: NA
j_call: TRBJ1-5

cdr3_nt: TGTGCTAGTGGTTTGGACGGGACCCGACAAGAGACCCAGTACTTC
cdr3_aa: CASGLDGTRQETQYF
v_call: TRBV12-5
clone_size: NA
d_call: NA
j_call: TRBJ2-5

cdr3_nt: TGTGCCAGCAGTTCCAAGAACACTGAAGCTTTCTTT
cdr3_aa: CASSSKNTEAFF
v_call: TRBV12-3/TRBV12-4
clone_size: NA
d_call: NA
j_call: TRBJ1-1

cdr3_nt: TGTGCTAGTGGTCCCGGACAAACCTACGAGCAGTACTTC
cdr3_aa: CASGPGQTYEQYF
v_call: TRBV12-5
clone_size: NA
d_call: NA
j_call: TRBJ2-7

cdr3_nt: TGTGCCAGCAGCTTAACCTACGAGCAGTACTTC
cdr3_aa: CASSLTYEQYF
v_call: TRBV7-9
clone_size: NA
d_call: NA
j_call: TRBJ2-7

cdr3_nt: TGTGCCAGCTCACCAGGACAGGGGGCCAACACTGAAGCTTTCTTT
cdr3_aa: CASSPGQGANTEAFF
v_call: TRBV18
clone_size: NA
d_call: TRBD1
j_call: TRBJ1-1

cdr3_nt: TGTGCCAGTAGTATCCTAGCGGGACAAGAGACCCAGTACTTC
cdr3_aa: CASSILAGQETQYF
v_call: TRBV19
clone_size: NA
d_call: TRBD2
j_call: TRBJ2-5

cdr3_nt: TGTGCCAGCAAACTGACCCCGAACACTGAAGCTTTCTTT
cdr3_aa: CASKLTPNTEAFF
v_call: TRBV27
clone_size: NA
d_call: NA
j_call: TRBJ1-1

cdr3_nt: TGTGCCAGCAGACCGGACCGATCCGAAAAACTGTTTTTT
cdr3_aa: CASRPDRSEKLFF
v_call: TRBV12-3/TRBV12-4
clone_size: NA
d_call: NA
j_call: TRBJ1-4

cdr3_nt: TGTGCCAGCAGCAACAGGGAAAACGAAAAACTGTTTTTT
cdr3_aa: CASSNRENEKLFF
v_call: TRBV6-6
clone_size: NA
d_call: NA
j_call: TRBJ1-4

cdr3_nt: TGTGCCACCAGCAAAGAAATCACAGCGACTGGCTACACCTTC
cdr3_aa: CATSKEITATGYTF
v_call: TRBV15
clone_size: once
d_call: NA
j_call: TRBJ1-2

cdr3_nt: TGTGCCTGGAGTGTACCTAGCGAAACCGGGGAGCTGTTTTTT
cdr3_aa: CAWSVPSETGELFF
v_call: TRBV30
clone_size: NA
d_call: NA
j_call: TRBJ2-2

cdr3_nt: TGTGCCAGCAGTCCCCTCTTCGGGCGAGCTAACTATGGCTACACCTTC
cdr3_aa: CASSPLFGRANYGYTF
v_call: TRBV28
clone_size: NA
d_call: NA
j_call: TRBJ1-2

cdr3_nt: TGTGCCAGCAGCCCCTCCCGGGGCTCCACCGGGGAGCTGTTTTTT
cdr3_aa: CASSPSRGSTGELFF
v_call: TRBV7-3
clone_size: NA
d_call: NA
j_call: TRBJ2-2

cdr3_nt: TGTGCCAGCAGTTTATCGACAGGGGCGAATTCACCCCTCCACTTT
cdr3_aa: CASSLSTGANSPLHF
v_call: TRBV27
clone_size: NA
d_call: TRBD1
j_call: TRBJ1-6

cdr3_nt: TGTGCCACCAGCAGAGACCCGGGACAGGGGCGACGAAATCAGCCCCAGCATTTT
cdr3_aa: CATSRDPGQGRRNQPQHF
v_call: TRBV15
clone_size: NA
d_call: TRBD1
j_call: TRBJ1-5

cdr3_nt: TGTGCCAGTAGTCGTGGCTACTACGAGCAGTACTTC
cdr3_aa: CASSRGYYEQYF
v_call: TRBV19
clone_size: NA
d_call: NA
j_call: TRBJ2-7

cdr3_nt: TGTGCCAGCAGTTTTGGGTCCTATGGCTACACCTTC
cdr3_aa: CASSFGSYGYTF
v_call: TRBV12-3/TRBV12-4
clone_size: NA
d_call: NA
j_call: TRBJ1-2

cdr3_nt: TGTGCTAGCAGTCCCGGACAGGGGGCGGTCAATCAGCCCCAGCATTTT
cdr3_aa: CASSPGQGAVNQPQHF
v_call: TRBV7-7
clone_size: NA
d_call: TRBD1
j_call: TRBJ1-5

cdr3_nt: TGCAGTGCTAGTACAGGGTTTGGAGACACTGAAGCTTTCTTT
cdr3_aa: CSASTGFGDTEAFF
v_call: TRBV20-1
clone_size: NA
d_call: NA
j_call: TRBJ1-1

cdr3_nt: TGCGCCAGCAGCCAAGCCCCGACAGGGGAAGAGACCCAGTACTTC
cdr3_aa: CASSQAPTGEETQYF
v_call: TRBV4-1
clone_size: NA
d_call: TRBD1
j_call: TRBJ2-5

cdr3_nt: TGTGCCAGCAGCTTAGGCAGCTCCTACGAGCAGTACTTC
cdr3_aa: CASSLGSSYEQYF
v_call: TRBV11-1
clone_size: NA
d_call: NA
j_call: TRBJ2-7

cdr3_nt: TGCGCCAGCAGCTTGGAGCGGCGGGGGACCGGGGAGCTGTTTTTT
cdr3_aa: CASSLERRGTGELFF
v_call: TRBV5-1
clone_size: NA
d_call: TRBD2
j_call: TRBJ2-2

cdr3_nt: TGTGCCAGCAGTGACGGGACTAGCGCCGGGGAGCTGTTTTTT
cdr3_aa: CASSDGTSAGELFF
v_call: TRBV6-4
clone_size: NA
d_call: TRBD2
j_call: TRBJ2-2

cdr3_nt: TGCGCCAGCAGCAGGGGGAGGATGAACACTGAAGCTTTCTTT
cdr3_aa: CASSRGRMNTEAFF
v_call: TRBV5-1
clone_size: once
d_call: NA
j_call: TRBJ1-1

cdr3_nt: TGCGCCAGCAAGACGGGGCCCAGTGAAAAACTGTTTTTT
cdr3_aa: CASKTGPSEKLFF
v_call: TRBV23-1
clone_size: NA
d_call: NA
j_call: TRBJ1-4

cdr3_nt: TGTGCCAGCAGCCAAGACTCCCAAAGACTCTACGAGCAGTACTTC
cdr3_aa: CASSQDSQRLYEQYF
v_call: TRBV4-2
clone_size: NA
d_call: NA
j_call: TRBJ2-7

cdr3_nt: TGTGCCATCAGTGCGGGGGCAGGGGTGGGTCAGCCCCAGCATTTT
cdr3_aa: CAISAGAGVGQPQHF
v_call: TRBV10-3
clone_size: NA
d_call: NA
j_call: TRBJ1-5

cdr3_nt: TGCAGTGCTAGTCCTACTAGCTCCTACAATGAGCAGTTCTTC
cdr3_aa: CSASPTSSYNEQFF
v_call: TRBV20-1
clone_size: NA
d_call: NA
j_call: TRBJ2-1

cdr3_nt: TGTGCCAGCAGCGTAGATGGAAGCGGGACATACGAGCAGTACTTC
cdr3_aa: CASSVDGSGTYEQYF
v_call: TRBV9
clone_size: NA
d_call: NA
j_call: TRBJ2-7

cdr3_nt: TGTGCCAGCAGGGGACAGGGGGCATACTATGGCTACACCTTC
cdr3_aa: CASRGQGAYYGYTF
v_call: TRBV5-4
clone_size: NA
d_call: TRBD1
j_call: TRBJ1-2

cdr3_nt: TGTGCCAGTAGTATAGGCCGAGCGGGACGGGGCACCGGGGAGCTGTTTTTT
cdr3_aa: CASSIGRAGRGTGELFF
v_call: TRBV19
clone_size: NA
d_call: TRBD2
j_call: TRBJ2-2

cdr3_nt: TGTGCCAGCAGATACAGGGGGCACGGGGCCAACGTCCTGACTTTC
cdr3_aa: CASRYRGHGANVLTF
v_call: TRBV21-1
clone_size: NA
d_call: NA
j_call: TRBJ2-6

cdr3_nt: TGCAGCGCCCGTCTTGCGGGAGGGGCAGATACGCAGTATTTT
cdr3_aa: CSARLAGGADTQYF
v_call: TRBV29-1
clone_size: NA
d_call: TRBD2
j_call: TRBJ2-3

cdr3_nt: TGTGCCAGCACGAACCGGGAAAAACTGTTTTTT
cdr3_aa: CASTNREKLFF
v_call: TRBV18
clone_size: NA
d_call: NA
j_call: TRBJ1-4

cdr3_nt: TGCGCCAGCAGCATGACAGGGGACACTGAAGCTTTCTTT
cdr3_aa: CASSMTGDTEAFF
v_call: TRBV5-1
clone_size: NA
d_call: TRBD1
j_call: TRBJ1-1

cdr3_nt: TGTGCCAGCAGTTTAGGGACAGGGGTACCCGAGCAGTACTTC
cdr3_aa: CASSLGTGVPEQYF
v_call: TRBV28
clone_size: NA
d_call: TRBD1
j_call: TRBJ2-7

cdr3_nt: TGTGCCACCAGCAGAGGGGGAGGGGGAAACACTGAAGCTTTCTTT
cdr3_aa: CATSRGGGGNTEAFF
v_call: TRBV15
clone_size: NA
d_call: NA
j_call: TRBJ1-1

cdr3_nt: TGTGCCACCAGTGATTACAAGAACTACAATGAGCAGTTCTTC
cdr3_aa: CATSDYKNYNEQFF
v_call: TRBV24-1
clone_size: NA
d_call: NA
j_call: TRBJ2-1

cdr3_nt: TGTGCCAGCAGTGACTCGAGTAATTCACCCCTCCACTTT
cdr3_aa: CASSDSSNSPLHF
v_call: TRBV6-4
clone_size: few
d_call: NA
j_call: TRBJ1-6

cdr3_nt: TGCGCCAGCAGCCCGACAGGACCCTACGAGCAGTACTTC
cdr3_aa: CASSPTGPYEQYF
v_call: TRBV4-1
clone_size: once
d_call: NA
j_call: TRBJ2-7

cdr3_nt: TGCAGTGCTAGAGCCCTGGAGACCCAGTACTTC
cdr3_aa: CSARALETQYF
v_call: TRBV20-1
clone_size: NA
d_call: NA
j_call: TRBJ2-5

cdr3_nt: TGTGCCAGCAATACGGGACAGATGAACACTGAAGCTTTCTTT
cdr3_aa: CASNTGQMNTEAFF
v_call: TRBV2
clone_size: NA
d_call: TRBD1
j_call: TRBJ1-1

cdr3_nt: TGCGCCAGCAGCTTGGGGGTTCCCACAGATACGCAGTATTTT
cdr3_aa: CASSLGVPTDTQYF
v_call: TRBV5-1
clone_size: NA
d_call: NA
j_call: TRBJ2-3

cdr3_nt: TGTGCCACCAGCAGAGAGTTAAGGACAGGGGGGGGGCAGCCCCAGCATTTT
cdr3_aa: CATSRELRTGGGQPQHF
v_call: TRBV15
clone_size: few
d_call: TRBD1
j_call: TRBJ1-5

cdr3_nt: TGTGCCAGCAGCTCAATCCGCGGACAGTATAATTCACCCCTCCACTTT
cdr3_aa: CASSSIRGQYNSPLHF
v_call: TRBV11-2
clone_size: NA
d_call: NA
j_call: TRBJ1-6